The T cell receptor (beta chain) under discussion was sequenced for a study of blood T cell repertoires in COVID-19. Across the study: There were acute and convalescent COVID-19 samples, and they came from the United States, Italy and Spain.

Generated by immunoSEQ multiplex PCR, the TCRdb table keeps only in-frame clones and is missing some. The table includes 250,000 to 300,000 clones, 80% to 90% detected once. Germline-derived CDR1 and CDR2 are MNHEY and SMNVEV (reference sequence). The CDR3 is 15 residues long. Losses at the gene ends were 3 bases for V and 4 bases for J; bases not matched to a gene: 4. The cohort comprised adults aged 18 to 89 years residing in under 30 US areas. Assignment of participants to cohorts was predicated upon participant-reported clinical history. The TCR was taken from a man aged 25 to 40 with acute COVID-19. The sample comprised PBMCs or T cells enriched from blood (not recorded which). The V call is TRBV27, the J call TRBJ2-1; 9 bases fit TRBD1. CDR3 amino acids: CASSFGDRAYNEQFF. CDR3 sequence (DNA): TGTGCCAGCAGTTTTGGGGACAGGGCATACAATGAGCAGTTCTTC.